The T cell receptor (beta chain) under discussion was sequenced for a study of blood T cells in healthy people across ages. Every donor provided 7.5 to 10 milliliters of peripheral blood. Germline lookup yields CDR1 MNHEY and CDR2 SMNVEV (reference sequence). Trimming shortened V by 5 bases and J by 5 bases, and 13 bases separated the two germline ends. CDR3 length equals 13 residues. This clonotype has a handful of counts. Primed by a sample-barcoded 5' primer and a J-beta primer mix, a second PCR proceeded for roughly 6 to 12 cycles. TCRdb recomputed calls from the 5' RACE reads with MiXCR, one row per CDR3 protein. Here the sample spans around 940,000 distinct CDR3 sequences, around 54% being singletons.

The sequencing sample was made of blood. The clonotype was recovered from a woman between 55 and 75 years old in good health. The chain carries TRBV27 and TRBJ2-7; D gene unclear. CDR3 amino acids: CASSPPLGHEQYF. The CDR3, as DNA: TGTGCCAGCAGTCCTCCCCTAGGCCACGAGCAGTACTTC.